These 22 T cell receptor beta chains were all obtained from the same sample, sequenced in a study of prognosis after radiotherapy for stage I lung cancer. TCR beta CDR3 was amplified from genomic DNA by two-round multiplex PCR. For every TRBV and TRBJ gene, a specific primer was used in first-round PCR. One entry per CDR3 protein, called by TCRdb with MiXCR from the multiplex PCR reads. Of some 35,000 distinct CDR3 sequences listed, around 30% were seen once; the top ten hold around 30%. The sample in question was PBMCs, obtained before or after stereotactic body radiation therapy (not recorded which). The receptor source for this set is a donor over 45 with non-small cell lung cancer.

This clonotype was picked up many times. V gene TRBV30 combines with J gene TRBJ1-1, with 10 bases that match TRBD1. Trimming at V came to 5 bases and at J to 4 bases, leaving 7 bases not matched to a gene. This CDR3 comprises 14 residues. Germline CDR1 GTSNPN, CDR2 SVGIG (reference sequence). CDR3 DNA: TGTGCCTGGGGACGACAGGGGGCGATCACTGAAGCTTTCTTT. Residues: CAWGRQGAITEAFF. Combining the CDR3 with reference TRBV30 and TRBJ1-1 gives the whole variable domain SQTIHQWPATLVQPVGSPLSLECTVEGTSNPNLYWYRQAAGRGLQLLFYSVGIGQISSEVPQNLSASRPQDRQFILSSKKLLLSDSGFYLCAWGRQGAITEAFFGQGTRLTVV.

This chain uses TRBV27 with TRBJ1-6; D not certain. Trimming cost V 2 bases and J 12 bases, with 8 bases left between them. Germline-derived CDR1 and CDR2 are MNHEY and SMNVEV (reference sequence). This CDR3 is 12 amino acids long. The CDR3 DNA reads TGTGCCAGCAGTTTAAACGGGTTACCCCTCCACTTT. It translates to CASSLNGLPLHF.

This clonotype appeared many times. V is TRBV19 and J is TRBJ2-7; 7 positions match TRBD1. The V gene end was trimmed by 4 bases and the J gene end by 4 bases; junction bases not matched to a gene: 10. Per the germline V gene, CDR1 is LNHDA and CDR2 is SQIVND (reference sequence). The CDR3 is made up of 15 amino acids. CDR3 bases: TGTGCCAGTAGTACCCGCCGGGACAGAGATTACGAGCAGTACTTC. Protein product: CASSTRRDRDYEQYF. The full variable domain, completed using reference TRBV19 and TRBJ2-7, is DGGITQSPKYLFRKEGQNVTLSCEQNLNHDAMYWYRQDPGQGLRLIYYSQIVNDFQKGDIAEGYSVSREKKESFPLTVTSAQKNPTAFYLCASSTRRDRDYEQYFGPGTRLTVT.

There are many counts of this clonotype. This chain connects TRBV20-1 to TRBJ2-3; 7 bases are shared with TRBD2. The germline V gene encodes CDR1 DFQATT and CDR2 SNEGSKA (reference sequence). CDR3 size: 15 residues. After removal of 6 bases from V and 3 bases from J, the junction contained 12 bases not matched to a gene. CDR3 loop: CSASSASGGTDTQYF. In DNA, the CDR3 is TGCAGTGCCAGTAGTGCTTCGGGGGGTACAGATACGCAGTATTTT.

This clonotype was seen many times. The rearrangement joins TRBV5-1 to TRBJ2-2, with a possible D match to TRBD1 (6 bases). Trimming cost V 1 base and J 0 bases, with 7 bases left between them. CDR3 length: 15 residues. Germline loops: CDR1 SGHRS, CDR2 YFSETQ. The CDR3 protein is CASSLRQANTGELFF. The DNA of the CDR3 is TGCGCCAGCAGCTTGAGACAGGCGAACACCGGGGAGCTGTTTTTT.

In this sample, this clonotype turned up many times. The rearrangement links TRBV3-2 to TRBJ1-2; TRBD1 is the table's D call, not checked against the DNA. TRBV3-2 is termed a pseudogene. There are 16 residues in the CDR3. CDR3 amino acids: CASSQPKQGACNGYTF. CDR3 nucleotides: TGTGCCAGCAGCCAACCCAAACAGGGGGCATGTAATGGCTACACCTTC.

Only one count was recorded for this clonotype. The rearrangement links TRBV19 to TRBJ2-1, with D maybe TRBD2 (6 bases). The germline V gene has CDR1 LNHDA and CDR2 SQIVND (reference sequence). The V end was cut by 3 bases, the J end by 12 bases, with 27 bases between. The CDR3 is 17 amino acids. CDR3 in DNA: TGTGCCAGTAGTATTCTGGCGTCTAGCTGGGGGGTTGGGGGGCAGTTCTTC. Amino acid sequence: CASSILASSWGVGGQFF.

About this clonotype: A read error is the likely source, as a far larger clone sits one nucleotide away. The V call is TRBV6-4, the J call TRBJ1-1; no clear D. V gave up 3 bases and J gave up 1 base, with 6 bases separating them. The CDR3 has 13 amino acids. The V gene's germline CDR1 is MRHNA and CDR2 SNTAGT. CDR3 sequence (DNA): TGTGCCAGCAGTGAAGAGCAGAACACTGAAGCTTTCTTT. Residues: CASSEEQNTEAFF.

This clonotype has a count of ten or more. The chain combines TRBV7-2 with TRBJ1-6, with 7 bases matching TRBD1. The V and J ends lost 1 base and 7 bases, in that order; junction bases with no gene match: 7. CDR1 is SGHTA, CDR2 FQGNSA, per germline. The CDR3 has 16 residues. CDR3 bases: TGTGCCAGCAGCTTAGATGTCACGGGACAGAATTCACCCCTCCACTTT. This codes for CASSLDVTGQNSPLHF.

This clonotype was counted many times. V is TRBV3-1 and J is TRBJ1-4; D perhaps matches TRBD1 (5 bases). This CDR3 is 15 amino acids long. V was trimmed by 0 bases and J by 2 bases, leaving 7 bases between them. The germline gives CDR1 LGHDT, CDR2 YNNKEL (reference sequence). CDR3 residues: CASSQEWGTNEKLFF. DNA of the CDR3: TGTGCCAGCAGCCAAGAATGGGGGACTAATGAAAAACTGTTTTTT.

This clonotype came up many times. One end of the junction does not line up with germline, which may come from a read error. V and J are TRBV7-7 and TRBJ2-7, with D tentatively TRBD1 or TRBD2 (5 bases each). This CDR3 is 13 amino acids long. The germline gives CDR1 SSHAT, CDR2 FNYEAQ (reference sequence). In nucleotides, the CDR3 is TGTGCTAGCAGCCCGTACGGGGCGTACGAGCAGTACTTC. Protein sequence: CASSPYGAYEQYF.

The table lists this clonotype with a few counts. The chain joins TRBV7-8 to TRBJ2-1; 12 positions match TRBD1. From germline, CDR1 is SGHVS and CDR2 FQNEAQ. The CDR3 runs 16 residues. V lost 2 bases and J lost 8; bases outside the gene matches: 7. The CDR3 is CASSLPGQGALDEQFF. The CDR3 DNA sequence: TGTGCCAGCAGCTTACCGGGACAGGGGGCTCTAGATGAGCAGTTCTTC.

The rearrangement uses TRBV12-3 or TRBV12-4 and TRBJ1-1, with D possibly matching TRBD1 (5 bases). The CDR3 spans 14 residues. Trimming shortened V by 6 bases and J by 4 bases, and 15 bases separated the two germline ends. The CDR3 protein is CASRPTVESTEAFF. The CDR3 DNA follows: TGTGCCAGCAGACCGACAGTGGAGAGCACTGAAGCTTTCTTT.

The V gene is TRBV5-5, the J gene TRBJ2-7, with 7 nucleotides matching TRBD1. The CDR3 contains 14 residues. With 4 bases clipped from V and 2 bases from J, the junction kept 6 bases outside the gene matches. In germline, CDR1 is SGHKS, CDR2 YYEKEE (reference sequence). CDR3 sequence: CASSATGQPYEQYF. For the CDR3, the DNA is TGTGCCAGCAGCGCCACGGGACAGCCCTACGAGCAGTACTTC.

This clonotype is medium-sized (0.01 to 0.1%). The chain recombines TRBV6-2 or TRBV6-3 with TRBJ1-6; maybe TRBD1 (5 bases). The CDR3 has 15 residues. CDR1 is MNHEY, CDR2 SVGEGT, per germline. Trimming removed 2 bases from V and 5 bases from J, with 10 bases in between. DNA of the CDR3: TGTGCCAGCAGTTACCGGACATCTAATAATTCACCCCTCCACTTT. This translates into CASSYRTSNNSPLHF.

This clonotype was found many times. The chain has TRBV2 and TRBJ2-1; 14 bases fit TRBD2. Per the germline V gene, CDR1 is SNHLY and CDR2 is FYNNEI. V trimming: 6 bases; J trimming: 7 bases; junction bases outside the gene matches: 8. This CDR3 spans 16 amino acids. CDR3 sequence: CASRHVTSGGANEQFF. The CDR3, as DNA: TGTGCCAGCAGGCACGTGACTAGCGGGGGGGCAAATGAGCAGTTCTTC.

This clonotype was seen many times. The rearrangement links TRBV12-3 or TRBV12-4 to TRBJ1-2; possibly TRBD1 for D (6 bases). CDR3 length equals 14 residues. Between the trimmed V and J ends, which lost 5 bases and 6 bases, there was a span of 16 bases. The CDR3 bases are TGTGCCAGCAGTACTCAGGGGAGGCCTGATGGCTACACCTTC. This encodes CASSTQGRPDGYTF.

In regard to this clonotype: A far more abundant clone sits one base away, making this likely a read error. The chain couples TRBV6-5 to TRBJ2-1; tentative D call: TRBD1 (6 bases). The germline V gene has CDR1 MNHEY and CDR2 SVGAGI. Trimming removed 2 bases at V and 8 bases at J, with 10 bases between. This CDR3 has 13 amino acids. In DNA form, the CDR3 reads TGTGCCAGCAGTTACCAGGGGTTGGATGAGCAGTTCTTC. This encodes CASSYQGLDEQFF.

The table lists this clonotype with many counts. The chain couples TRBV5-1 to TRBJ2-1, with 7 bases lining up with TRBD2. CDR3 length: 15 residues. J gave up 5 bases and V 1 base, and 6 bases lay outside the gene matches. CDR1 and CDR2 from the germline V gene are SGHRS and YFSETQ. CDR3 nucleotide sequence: TGCGCCAGCAGCTTGACCCGCGGGGGACACAATGAGCAGTTCTTC. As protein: CASSLTRGGHNEQFF.

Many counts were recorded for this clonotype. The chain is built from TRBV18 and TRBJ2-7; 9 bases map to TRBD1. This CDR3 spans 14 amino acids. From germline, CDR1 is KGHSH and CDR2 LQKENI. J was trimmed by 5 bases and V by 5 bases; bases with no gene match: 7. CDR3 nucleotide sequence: TGTGCCAGCTCAGAGGACAGGGGCGTAAACGAGCAGTACTTC. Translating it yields CASSEDRGVNEQYF.

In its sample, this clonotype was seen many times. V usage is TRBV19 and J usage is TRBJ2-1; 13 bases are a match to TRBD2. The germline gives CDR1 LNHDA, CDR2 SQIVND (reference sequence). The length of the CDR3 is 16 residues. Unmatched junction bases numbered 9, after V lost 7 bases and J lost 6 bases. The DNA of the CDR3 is TGTGCCAGTAACCATTTGGGGACTAGCGGGGCCAATGAGCAGTTCTTC. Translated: CASNHLGTSGANEQFF.

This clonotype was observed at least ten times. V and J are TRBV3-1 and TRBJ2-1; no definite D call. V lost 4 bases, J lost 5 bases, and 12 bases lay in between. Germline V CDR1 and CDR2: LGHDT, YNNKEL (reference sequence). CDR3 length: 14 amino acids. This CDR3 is CASSPDGRNNEQFF. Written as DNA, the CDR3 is TGTGCCAGCAGCCCGGACGGAAGGAACAATGAGCAGTTCTTC.